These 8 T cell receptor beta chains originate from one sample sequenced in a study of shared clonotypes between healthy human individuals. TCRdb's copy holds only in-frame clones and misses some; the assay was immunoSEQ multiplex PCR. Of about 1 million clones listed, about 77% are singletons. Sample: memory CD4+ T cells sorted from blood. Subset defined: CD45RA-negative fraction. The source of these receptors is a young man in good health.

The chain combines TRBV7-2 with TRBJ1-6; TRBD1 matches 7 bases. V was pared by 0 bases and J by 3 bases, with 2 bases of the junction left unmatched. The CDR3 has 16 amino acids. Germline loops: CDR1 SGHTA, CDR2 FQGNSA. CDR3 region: CASSLAGQIYNSPLHF. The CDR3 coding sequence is TGTGCCAGCAGCTTAGCGGGACAGATCTATAATTCACCCCTCCACTTT.

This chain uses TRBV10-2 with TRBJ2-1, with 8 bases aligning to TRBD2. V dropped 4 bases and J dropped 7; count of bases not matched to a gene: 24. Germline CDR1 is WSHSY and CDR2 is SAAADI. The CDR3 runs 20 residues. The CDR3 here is CASSVGLGLGGYIAGNEQFF. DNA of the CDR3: TGCGCCAGCAGTGTAGGTCTGGGACTAGGGGGTTATATTGCCGGGAATGAGCAGTTCTTC.

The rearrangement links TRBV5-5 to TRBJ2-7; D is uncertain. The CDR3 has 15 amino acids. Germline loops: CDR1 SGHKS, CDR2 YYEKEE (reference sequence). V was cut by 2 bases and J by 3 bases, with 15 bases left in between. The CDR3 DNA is TGTGCCAGCAGCTTCGATGGAACAGAGTACTACGAGCAGTACTTC. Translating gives CASSFDGTEYYEQYF.

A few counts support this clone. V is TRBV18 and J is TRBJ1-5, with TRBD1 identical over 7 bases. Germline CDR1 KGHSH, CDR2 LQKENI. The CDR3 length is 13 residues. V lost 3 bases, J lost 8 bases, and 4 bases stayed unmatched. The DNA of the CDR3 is TGTGCCAGCTCACCCGACAGGGAGGAGCCCCAGCATTTT. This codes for CASSPDREEPQHF. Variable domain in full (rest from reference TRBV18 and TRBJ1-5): NAGVMQNPRHLVRRRGQEARLRCSPMKGHSHVYWYRQLPEEGLKFMVYLQKENIIDESGMPKERFSAEFPKEGPSILRIQQVVRGDSAAYFCASSPDREEPQHFGDGTRLSIL.

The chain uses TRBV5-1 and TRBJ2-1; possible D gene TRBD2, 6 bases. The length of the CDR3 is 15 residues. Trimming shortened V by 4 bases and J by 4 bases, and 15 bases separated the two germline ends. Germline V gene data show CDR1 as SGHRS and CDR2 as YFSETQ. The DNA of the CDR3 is TGCGCCAGCAGCCCCTCTAGCGCTCGGTACAATGAGCAGTTCTTC. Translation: CASSPSSARYNEQFF.

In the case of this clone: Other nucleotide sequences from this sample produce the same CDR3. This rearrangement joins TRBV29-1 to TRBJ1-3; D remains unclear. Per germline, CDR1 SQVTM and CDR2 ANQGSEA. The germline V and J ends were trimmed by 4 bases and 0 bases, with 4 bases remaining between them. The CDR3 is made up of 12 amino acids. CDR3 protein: CSVVSSGNTIYF. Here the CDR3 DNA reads TGCAGCGTTGTGAGCTCTGGAAACACCATATATTTT.

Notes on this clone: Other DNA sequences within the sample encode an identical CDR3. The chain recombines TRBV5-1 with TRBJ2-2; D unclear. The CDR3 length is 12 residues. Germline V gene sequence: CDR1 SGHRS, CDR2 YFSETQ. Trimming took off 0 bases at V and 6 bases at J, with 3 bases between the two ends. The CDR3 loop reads CASSLDAGELFF. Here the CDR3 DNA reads TGCGCCAGCAGCTTGGACGCCGGGGAGCTGTTTTTT.

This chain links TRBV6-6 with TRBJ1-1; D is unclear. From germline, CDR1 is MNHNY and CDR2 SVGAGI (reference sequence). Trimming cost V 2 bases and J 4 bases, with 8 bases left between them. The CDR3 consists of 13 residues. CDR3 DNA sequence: TGTGCCAGCAGTTACCGGGCGGGCACTGAAGCTTTCTTT. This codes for CASSYRAGTEAFF.